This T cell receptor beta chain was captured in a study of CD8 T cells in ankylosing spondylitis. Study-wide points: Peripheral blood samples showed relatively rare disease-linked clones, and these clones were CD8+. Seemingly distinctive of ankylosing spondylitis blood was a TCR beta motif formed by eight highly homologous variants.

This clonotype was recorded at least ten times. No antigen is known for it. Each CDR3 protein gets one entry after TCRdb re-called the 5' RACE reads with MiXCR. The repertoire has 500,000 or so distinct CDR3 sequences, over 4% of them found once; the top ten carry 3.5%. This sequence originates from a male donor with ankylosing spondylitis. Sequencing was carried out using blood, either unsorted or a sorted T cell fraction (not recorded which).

The CDR3 region has the DNA TGCGCCAGCAGCTTAGGGACATACACCGGGGAGCTGTTTTTT. It codes for CASSLGTYTGELFF. This chain joins TRBV5-1 and TRBJ2-2; maybe TRBD1 (6 bases). From germline, CDR1 is SGHRS and CDR2 YFSETQ. V lost 2 bases, J lost 3 bases, and 8 bases lay in between. The CDR3 is 14 amino acids.